This is a list of T cell receptor beta chains from one sample in a study of T cell changes during pregnancy in multiple sclerosis. Using immunoSEQ multiplex PCR, the repertoire was profiled, and TCRdb retains in-frame clones only, with some absent. The table includes some 64,000 clones, about 90% detected once. The sample in question was peripheral blood, obtained after pregnancy. All receptors derive from a female donor with multiple sclerosis, enrolled in a pregnancy study. Both conserved end residues are part of each CDR3. D genes are given only for firm matches. Where a row states a size, it is once, few, many or the class of an expanded clone; other rows omit it.

clone_size: -; v_call: TRBV28; j_call: TRBJ2-5; d_call: TRBD2; cdr3_aa: CASSLSSGRGETQYF; cdr3_nt: TGTGCCAGCAGTTTGAGTAGCGGGAGGGGGGAGACCCAGTACTTC
clone_size: -; v_call: TRBV7-7; j_call: TRBJ2-7; d_call: -; cdr3_aa: CASSPGQHYEQYF; cdr3_nt: TGTGCCAGCAGCCCAGGACAACACTACGAGCAGTACTTC
clone_size: -; v_call: TRBV28; j_call: TRBJ2-6; d_call: -; cdr3_aa: CAIGAGANVLTF; cdr3_nt: TGTGCCATAGGGGCTGGGGCCAACGTCCTGACTTTC
clone_size: -; v_call: TRBV19; j_call: TRBJ2-7; d_call: TRBD1; cdr3_aa: CASSIVRDRAGEQYF; cdr3_nt: TGTGCCAGTAGTATAGTACGGGACAGGGCGGGCGAGCAGTACTTC
clone_size: -; v_call: TRBV5-6; j_call: TRBJ1-1; d_call: TRBD1; cdr3_aa: CASSLTGGAAFF; cdr3_nt: TGTGCCAGCAGCCTGACAGGGGGCGCAGCTTTCTTT
clone_size: once; v_call: TRBV5-1; j_call: TRBJ2-1; d_call: TRBD1; cdr3_aa: CASSLVRGPYNEQFF; cdr3_nt: TGCGCCAGCAGCTTGGTGAGGGGGCCTTACAATGAGCAGTTCTTC
clone_size: -; v_call: TRBV7-2; j_call: TRBJ2-7; d_call: TRBD1; cdr3_aa: CASSFAGTGREQYF; cdr3_nt: TGTGCCAGCAGCTTCGCCGGGACAGGGCGCGAGCAGTACTTC
clone_size: -; v_call: TRBV13; j_call: TRBJ2-3; d_call: TRBD2; cdr3_aa: CASSLAGGTDTQYF; cdr3_nt: TGTGCCAGCAGCTTAGCCGGGGGGACAGATACGCAGTATTTT
clone_size: -; v_call: TRBV7-2; j_call: TRBJ1-2; d_call: TRBD1; cdr3_aa: CASSYGGTDYGYTF; cdr3_nt: TGTGCCAGCAGCTACGGCGGGACAGACTATGGCTACACCTTC
clone_size: -; v_call: TRBV5-4; j_call: TRBJ1-2; d_call: -; cdr3_aa: CASSPQGNYGYTF; cdr3_nt: TGTGCCAGCAGCCCCCAGGGGAACTATGGCTACACCTTC
clone_size: -; v_call: TRBV10-3; j_call: TRBJ1-1; d_call: -; cdr3_aa: CAITSGQNTEAFF; cdr3_nt: TGTGCCATCACCTCAGGACAGAACACTGAAGCTTTCTTT
clone_size: -; v_call: TRBV4-1; j_call: TRBJ1-5; d_call: TRBD1; cdr3_aa: CASSQTPGTGGPQPQHF; cdr3_nt: TGCGCCAGCAGCCAGACCCCCGGGACAGGGGGCCCTCAGCCCCAGCATTTT
clone_size: -; v_call: TRBV11-2; j_call: TRBJ1-2; d_call: TRBD1; cdr3_aa: CASSSGQGEHTF; cdr3_nt: TGTGCCAGCAGCTCCGGACAGGGGGAACACACCTTC
clone_size: -; v_call: TRBV30; j_call: TRBJ2-5; d_call: -; cdr3_aa: CAWTGRETQYF; cdr3_nt: TGTGCCTGGACTGGTAGAGAGACCCAGTACTTC
clone_size: few; v_call: TRBV11-3; j_call: TRBJ2-7; d_call: TRBD2; cdr3_aa: CASSLTSSEQYF; cdr3_nt: TGTGCCAGCAGCTTGACTAGCTCCGAGCAGTACTTC
clone_size: -; v_call: TRBV4-1; j_call: TRBJ2-2; d_call: -; cdr3_aa: CASSNRDTFTGELFF; cdr3_nt: TGCGCCAGCAGCAACCGGGACACCTTCACCGGGGAGCTGTTTTTT
clone_size: -; v_call: TRBV7-3; j_call: TRBJ1-1; d_call: TRBD1; cdr3_aa: CASSLSGSATGKAEAFF; cdr3_nt: TGTGCCAGCAGCTTAAGTGGGAGCGCGACAGGGAAGGCTGAAGCTTTCTTT
clone_size: -; v_call: TRBV4-2; j_call: TRBJ1-4; d_call: -; cdr3_aa: CASSQRGGDEKLFF; cdr3_nt: TGTGCCAGCAGCCAACGAGGGGGGGATGAAAAACTGTTTTTT
clone_size: once; v_call: TRBV6-1; j_call: TRBJ1-5; d_call: TRBD1; cdr3_aa: CASSGQGFSNQPQHF; cdr3_nt: TGTGCCAGCAGTGGACAGGGATTTAGCAATCAGCCCCAGCATTTT
clone_size: -; v_call: TRBV10-1; j_call: TRBJ2-3; d_call: TRBD1; cdr3_aa: CASSQPRQGLQDTQYF; cdr3_nt: TGCGCCAGCAGTCAACCCCGACAGGGCCTACAAGATACGCAGTATTTT
clone_size: -; v_call: TRBV4-1; j_call: TRBJ2-5; d_call: TRBD1; cdr3_aa: CASSQVHRGRVETQYF; cdr3_nt: TGCGCCAGCAGCCAAGTGCACAGGGGGCGTGTGGAGACCCAGTACTTC
clone_size: -; v_call: TRBV13; j_call: TRBJ1-1; d_call: TRBD1; cdr3_aa: CASSHNRGKGTEAFF; cdr3_nt: TGTGCCAGCAGCCATAACAGGGGGAAGGGCACTGAAGCTTTCTTT
clone_size: -; v_call: TRBV30; j_call: TRBJ2-7; d_call: TRBD1; cdr3_aa: CAWRPRGINYEQYF; cdr3_nt: TGTGCCTGGAGACCCAGGGGGATTAACTACGAGCAGTACTTC
clone_size: -; v_call: TRBV6-1; j_call: TRBJ2-1; d_call: -; cdr3_aa: CASSTSGPYNEQFF; cdr3_nt: TGTGCCAGCAGTACCAGCGGGCCTTACAATGAGCAGTTCTTC
clone_size: few; v_call: TRBV7-2; j_call: TRBJ2-5; d_call: TRBD2; cdr3_aa: CASSGAGAGETQYF; cdr3_nt: TGTGCCAGCAGTGGTGCGGGAGCCGGGGAGACCCAGTACTTC
clone_size: -; v_call: TRBV10-3; j_call: TRBJ2-5; d_call: TRBD1; cdr3_aa: CAIRDRDQETQYF; cdr3_nt: TGTGCCATCAGGGACAGGGACCAAGAGACCCAGTACTTC
clone_size: -; v_call: TRBV6-4; j_call: TRBJ1-2; d_call: -; cdr3_aa: CASSDFPQSYGYTF; cdr3_nt: TGTGCCAGCAGTGACTTTCCACAGAGCTATGGCTACACCTTC
clone_size: -; v_call: TRBV30; j_call: TRBJ1-3; d_call: -; cdr3_aa: CAWNRANTIYF; cdr3_nt: TGTGCCTGGAACAGGGCGAACACCATATATTTT
clone_size: few; v_call: TRBV11-3; j_call: TRBJ2-1; d_call: TRBD2; cdr3_aa: CASSLGRERNEQFF; cdr3_nt: TGTGCCAGCAGCTTAGGGCGGGAGCGAAATGAGCAGTTCTTC
clone_size: -; v_call: TRBV5-1; j_call: TRBJ2-2; d_call: TRBD2; cdr3_aa: CASSLIAGPSGELFF; cdr3_nt: TGCGCCAGCAGCCTTATAGCGGGGCCCTCCGGGGAGCTGTTTTTT
clone_size: -; v_call: TRBV6-1; j_call: TRBJ1-5; d_call: TRBD1; cdr3_aa: CASSEGGTAHQPQHF; cdr3_nt: TGTGCCAGCAGTGAAGGCGGGACAGCTCATCAGCCCCAGCATTTT
clone_size: -; v_call: TRBV5-1; j_call: TRBJ2-5; d_call: TRBD1; cdr3_aa: CASSDGTATGPQYF; cdr3_nt: TGCGCCAGCAGCGATGGGACAGCCACGGGACCCCAGTACTTC
clone_size: once; v_call: TRBV19; j_call: TRBJ2-1; d_call: -; cdr3_aa: CASSIDGEANEQFF; cdr3_nt: TGTGCCAGTAGTATAGATGGCGAGGCCAATGAGCAGTTCTTC